This T cell receptor beta chain appears in the sequencing data of a study of cytomegalovirus exposure and HLA in healthy donors. The PCR used 60 Vbeta and 13 Jbeta primers. Profiling relied on immunoSEQ multiplex PCR, and the TCRdb table lists in-frame clones only, not all of them. Altogether around 35,000 clones are present, around 74% being singletons, with the ten largest covering 6.3%. This clone was observed a handful of times. What it binds is unknown. Overall study findings and caveats: Reportedly, cytomegalovirus status was diagnosed with high sensitivity and specificity.

Trimming took 6 bases from V and 2 from J; bases not matched to a gene: 4. CDR3 length equals 15 residues. Germline CDR1 MNHNY, CDR2 SVGAGI (reference sequence). Sequencing was done on a sample of PBMCs. The receptor was isolated from a man aged 30-40 years in good health and CMV-seronegative. The chain couples TRBV6-6 to TRBJ1-5; 10 bases fit TRBD1. The CDR3 nucleotides are TGTGCCAGCAGAGCCGGGACAGGGGGCAATCAGCCCCAGCATTTT. It codes for CASRAGTGGNQPQHF.